Shown below are 9 T cell receptor beta chains from a single sample sequenced in a study of beta chain features in type 1 diabetes. cDNA synthesis used the whole RNA isolate, giving expressed TCRB sequences. Produced via immunoSEQ multiplex PCR; TCRdb's table is partial and in-frame only. Of around 430,000 clones in the sample, 30% were seen once. The material sequenced was naive CD4+ T cells from blood. Every receptor here comes from a man younger than 30 in good health.

For the CDR3, the DNA is TGTGCCAGCAGTTTTGCCGGGACAGCGAAGGGTCAGCCCCAGCATTTT. This encodes CASSFAGTAKGQPQHF. The chain carries TRBV7-2 and TRBJ1-5; 7 bases map to TRBD1. Trimming cost V 6 bases and J 6 bases; bases outside gene matches: 14. Germline lookup yields CDR1 SGHTA and CDR2 FQGNSA. The CDR3 is 16 residues long.

This clone came up a few times. The chain links TRBV29-1 to TRBJ1-1; no clear D. CDR3 length: 15 residues. Deletions cut 6 bases from V and 0 bases from J, with 17 bases between. Germline-derived CDR1 and CDR2 are SQVTM and ANQGSEA. The CDR3 region is CSVKGSRAMNTEAFF. The CDR3 DNA reads TGCAGCGTGAAGGGTTCTAGAGCAATGAACACTGAAGCTTTCTTT.

The V call is TRBV30, the J call TRBJ1-2; unclear D gene. Germline loops: CDR1 GTSNPN, CDR2 SVGIG (reference sequence). V was trimmed by 0 bases and J by 7 bases, leaving 12 bases between them. The CDR3 has 13 residues. CDR3 residues: CAWSVDREGGYTF. DNA of the CDR3: TGTGCCTGGAGTGTAGATAGGGAGGGTGGCTACACCTTC.

This clone was counted between two and nine times. J is TRBJ2-1 and V is TRBV28, with 8 bases aligning to TRBD1. Germline V gene sequence: CDR1 MDHEN, CDR2 SYDVKM. V was clipped by 7 bases and J by 7 bases; unmatched bases: 18. The CDR3 contains 17 residues. The chain's CDR3 is CASTPYRDRPYRNEQFF. CDR3 DNA: TGTGCCAGCACTCCATACCGGGACAGGCCTTATCGGAATGAGCAGTTCTTC.

This clone was observed a handful of times. The chain recombines TRBV23-1 with TRBJ2-1; 8 bases match TRBD1. TRBV23-1 is annotated as an ORF whose role is uncertain. CDR3 length: 15 amino acids. The trim removed 3 bases at V and 2 bases at J, leaving 3 bases unmatched. This CDR3 reads CASSHGTGTYNEQFF. Written as DNA, the CDR3 is TGCGCCAGCAGTCACGGGACAGGTACCTACAATGAGCAGTTCTTC.

The J gene is TRBJ2-2, the V gene TRBV25-1, with a tentative D call TRBD1 (5 bases). The CDR3 totals 12 residues. Trimming left V 6 bases short and J 4 bases short, with 6 bases between. The germline V gene has CDR1 MGHDK and CDR2 SYGVNS. For the CDR3, the DNA is TGTGCCAGCAGGGGGCTCACCGGGGAGCTGTTTTTT. Encoded protein: CASRGLTGELFF.

The table lists this clone with a few counts. This CDR3 is CASSEGQESSYNEQFF. CDR3 DNA sequence: TGTGCCAGCAGCGAGGGACAGGAAAGCTCCTACAATGAGCAGTTCTTC. The rearrangement uses TRBV7-6 and TRBJ2-1; 8 nucleotides align to TRBD1. The CDR3 consists of 16 residues. Germline V gives CDR1 SGHVS, CDR2 FNYEAQ. The junction had 6 bases not matched to a gene; V was cut back by 5 bases and J by 0 bases.

V gene TRBV14 combines with J gene TRBJ2-7; no definite D call. This CDR3 spans 12 amino acids. With 0 bases removed from V and 12 bases from J, the gap between germline ends came to 12 bases. Per the germline V gene, CDR1 is SGHDN and CDR2 is FVKESK. DNA for the CDR3: TGTGCCAGCAGCCAAGATGCCAGGCTAAGGTACTTC. Protein product: CASSQDARLRYF.

A remark on this clone: This sequence may be a read error, since a much larger clone differs from it by one base. The V gene is TRBV28, the J gene TRBJ2-1, with D hard to call. This CDR3 comprises 11 residues. Trimming pared 5 bases from V and 2 bases from J, leaving 1 base between. The germline V gene encodes CDR1 MDHEN and CDR2 SYDVKM. This CDR3 is CASSPYNEQFF. The CDR3 DNA follows: TGTGCCAGCAGTCCCTACAATGAGCAGTTCTTC.